Presented here are 32 T cell receptor beta chains from one specimen sequenced in a study of control samples from healthy donors and cancer patients. Clones were read by immunoSEQ multiplex PCR, and TCRdb kept only the in-frame ones, dropping some. The sample records some 220,000 clones, roughly 94% being singletons. Sequencing was performed on blood. Receptors originate from a man in his forties or fifties in good health.

The chain recombines TRBV3-1 (or the pseudogene TRBV3-2) with TRBJ1-4, with TRBD1 matching over 7 bases. Germline trimming cut 1 base from V and 5 bases from J; bases unmatched to any gene: 1. CDR1 is LGHDT and CDR2 is YNNKEL in the germline V gene (reference sequence). The CDR3 spans 14 residues. CDR3 sequence reads: CASSQGQGNEKLFF. For the CDR3, the DNA is TGTGCCAGCAGCCAAGGACAGGGAAATGAAAAACTGTTTTTT.

The chain joins TRBV3-1 (or the pseudogene TRBV3-2) to TRBJ1-6; D might be TRBD1 (5 bases). The CDR3 consists of 15 residues. Germline CDR1 and CDR2: LGHDT and YNNKEL (reference sequence). Trimming took off 7 bases at V and 0 bases at J, with 10 bases between the two ends. In DNA, the CDR3 is TGTGCCAGCACCCGTAGGGGCTCCTATAATTCACCCCTCCACTTT. Amino acids: CASTRRGSYNSPLHF.

The V gene is TRBV7-9, the J gene TRBJ1-3, with 7 positions matching TRBD1. This CDR3 contains 16 residues. Germline V CDR1 and CDR2: SEHNR, FQNEAQ (reference sequence). V was clipped by 7 bases and J by 0 bases; unmatched bases: 9. The CDR3 spells CASTPQGGVSGNTIYF. The CDR3 DNA sequence: TGTGCCAGCACCCCCCAGGGGGGGGTCTCTGGAAACACCATATATTTT.

The chain joins TRBV7-2 to TRBJ1-1; D uncertain. The CDR3 length is 13 residues. Trimming shortened V by 2 bases and J by 0 bases, and 4 bases separated the two germline ends. Germline V gene sequence: CDR1 SGHTA, CDR2 FQGNSA. The CDR3 loop is CASSLPMNTEAFF. The CDR3 region has the DNA TGTGCCAGCAGCTTACCCATGAACACTGAAGCTTTCTTT.

This clone was seen a single time. The chain is built from TRBV28 and TRBJ2-7; tentatively, D is TRBD1 (6 bases). From germline, CDR1 is MDHEN and CDR2 SYDVKM. This CDR3 has 15 residues. V was trimmed by 5 bases and J by 3 bases, leaving 17 bases between them. CDR3: CASSLPGDQSYEQYF. DNA for the CDR3: TGTGCCAGCAGTCTTCCAGGGGATCAAAGCTACGAGCAGTACTTC.

Only one count was recorded for this clone. V is TRBV7-9 and J is TRBJ2-1; D assignment may be TRBD1 or TRBD2 (5 bases each). Germline CDR1 and CDR2: SEHNR and FQNEAQ (reference sequence). The CDR3 runs 13 residues. Trimming took off 8 bases at V and 7 bases at J, with 15 bases between the two ends. CDR3: CASRRPGPNEQFF. The DNA for the CDR3 is TGTGCCAGCCGCCGACCGGGACCAAATGAGCAGTTCTTC. The variable domain in full, with the rest retrieved from reference TRBV7-9 and TRBJ2-1, is DTGVSQNPRHKITKRGQNVTFRCDPISEHNRLYWYRQTLGQGPEFLTYFQNEAQLEKSRLLSDRFSAERPKGSFSTLEIQRTEQGDSAMYLCASRRPGPNEQFFGPGTRLTVL.

The chain links TRBV29-1 to TRBJ1-2; D not certain. In germline, CDR1 is SQVTM, CDR2 ANQGSEA. The V end was cut by 6 bases, the J end by 4 bases, with 18 bases between. The CDR3 contains 14 residues. This CDR3 reads CSVPVVANVYGYTF. Written as DNA, the CDR3 is TGCAGCGTCCCAGTGGTGGCGAATGTCTATGGCTACACCTTC.

This chain links TRBV6-6 with TRBJ1-5; TRBD1 aligns across 11 bases. The CDR3 runs to 15 residues. The V gene end was trimmed by 7 bases and the J gene end by 7 bases; junction bases not matched to a gene: 9. Germline CDR1 MNHNY, CDR2 SVGAGI (reference sequence). In DNA, the CDR3 is TGTGCCAGCACGGACCGGGGGACAGGGGGACAGCCCCAGCATTTT. Translating it yields CASTDRGTGGQPQHF.

This chain connects TRBV5-1 to TRBJ1-3; possibly TRBD1 for D (6 bases). V lost 4 bases, J lost 4 bases, and 9 bases lay in between. This CDR3 has 13 residues. CDR1 and CDR2 from the germline V gene are SGHRS and YFSETQ. As DNA, the CDR3 is TGCGCCAGCAGCCCAGGGGCCGGAAACACCATATATTTT. Translated, it gives CASSPGAGNTIYF.

This CDR3 is CASSLSSGTYNEQFF. The CDR3 region has the DNA TGTGCCAGCAGCTTGTCTAGCGGGACCTACAATGAGCAGTTCTTC. This chain links TRBV5-6 with TRBJ2-1, with 9 bases lining up with TRBD2. Germline V lookup: CDR1 SGHDT, CDR2 YYEEEE. V dropped 1 base and J dropped 2; count of bases not matched to a gene: 1. This CDR3 comprises 15 residues.

This chain joins TRBV2 and TRBJ2-3; the match to TRBD2 covers 7 bases. Per germline, CDR1 SNHLY and CDR2 FYNNEI. CDR3 length: 15 residues. Losses at the gene ends were 4 bases for V and 1 base for J; bases not matched to a gene: 5. Written as DNA, the CDR3 is TGTGCCAGCAGTGTAACCGGACTAGGCACAGATACGCAGTATTTT. This translates into CASSVTGLGTDTQYF.

The CDR3 DNA follows: TGTGCCAGCAGTGAAGTGCAGATTTATCAGCCCCAGCATTTT. It is translated as CASSEVQIYQPQHF. The chain uses TRBV6-1 and TRBJ1-5, with D uncertain. The CDR3 has 14 amino acids. V lost 1 base and J lost 5, with 9 bases in between. The germline gives CDR1 MNHNS, CDR2 SASEGT.

The J gene is TRBJ1-6, the V gene TRBV5-4; D gene unclear. This CDR3 region has 14 residues. Germline V gene sequence: CDR1 SGHNT, CDR2 YYREEE (reference sequence). The V and J ends lost 0 bases and 6 bases respectively, with 7 bases between them. CDR3 amino acids: CASSLVTSNSPLHF. The CDR3 DNA reads TGTGCCAGCAGCTTGGTCACAAGTAATTCACCCCTCCACTTT. Full variable domain (remainder filled in from reference TRBV5-4 and TRBJ1-6): ETGVTQSPTHLIKTRGQQVTLRCSSQSGHNTVSWYQQALGQGPQFIFQYYREEENGRGNFPPRFSGLQFPNYSSELNVNALELDDSALYLCASSLVTSNSPLHFGNGTRLTVT.

V and J are TRBV5-4 and TRBJ1-2; TRBD1 is a possible D gene (5 bases). The germline V and J ends were trimmed by 4 bases and 0 bases, with 13 bases remaining between them. Germline V gene lookup returns CDR1 SGHNT and CDR2 YYREEE (reference sequence). There are 15 residues in the CDR3. CDR3 protein: CASSRQTTANYGYTF. DNA for the CDR3: TGTGCCAGCAGCCGACAGACGACAGCTAACTATGGCTACACCTTC.

The chain uses TRBV18 and TRBJ1-2; 10 positions match TRBD1. The germline CDR1 and CDR2 sequences are KGHSH and LQKENI. The CDR3 sequence is 18 residues long. V trimming: 5 bases; J trimming: 4 bases; junction bases outside the gene matches: 16. CDR3 in DNA: TGTGCCAGCTCATACGCAATTTCCGGGACAGGGGTTGTCTATGGCTACACCTTC. Translating gives CASSYAISGTGVVYGYTF.

The chain has TRBV21-1 and TRBJ1-5. TRBV21-1 constitutes a pseudogene. The CDR3 totals 20 residues. CDR3 amino acids: CASSKRGVTPGEYSNQPQHF. CDR3 in DNA: TGTGCCAGCAGCAAAAGGGGGGTTACGCCAGGGGAGTATAGCAATCAGCCCCAGCATTTT.

V and J are TRBV3-1 (or the pseudogene TRBV3-2) and TRBJ2-5; 9 bases match TRBD2. Germline CDR1 is LGHDT and CDR2 is YNNKEL (reference sequence). J gave up 6 bases and V 2 bases, and 13 bases lay outside the gene matches. CDR3 length: 17 amino acids. The CDR3 here is CASSQWAGGPNKQTQYF. The CDR3, as DNA: TGTGCCAGCAGCCAATGGGCGGGGGGGCCCAACAAACAGACCCAGTACTTC.

The V and J genes are TRBV13 and TRBJ1-4; the D is unclear. CDR3 length equals 17 residues. Trimming left V 3 bases short and J 0 bases short, with 14 bases between. The V gene's germline CDR1 is PRHDT and CDR2 FYEKMQ (reference sequence). CDR3 loop: CASSFRAHPATNEKLFF. DNA for the CDR3: TGTGCCAGCAGCTTTCGGGCACACCCTGCAACTAATGAAAAACTGTTTTTT.

This clone has a handful of counts. This rearrangement joins TRBV27 to TRBJ2-1, with D possibly TRBD1 on 5 matching bases. V was cut by 4 bases and J by 9 bases, with 16 bases left in between. There are 14 residues in the CDR3. Per the germline V gene, CDR1 is MNHEY and CDR2 is SMNVEV (reference sequence). This CDR3 is CASSSPVQGGEQFF. The CDR3 coding sequence is TGTGCCAGCAGTTCCCCAGTCCAGGGCGGTGAGCAGTTCTTC.

The chain couples TRBV28 to TRBJ1-5, with D possibly matching TRBD1 (5 bases). The germline V and J ends were trimmed by 6 bases and 2 bases, with 11 bases remaining between them. CDR1 MDHEN and CDR2 SYDVKM come from the germline V gene. This CDR3 is 14 amino acids long. CDR3 sequence reads: CASRPPGGNQPQHF. CDR3 DNA sequence: TGTGCCAGCAGGCCTCCGGGGGGCAATCAGCCCCAGCATTTT.

This rearrangement joins TRBV6-1 to TRBJ2-3, with D uncertain. Germline V lookup: CDR1 MNHNS, CDR2 SASEGT. The length of the CDR3 is 15 residues. V was trimmed by 2 bases and J by 0 bases, leaving 9 bases between them. In DNA form, the CDR3 reads TGTGCCAGCAGTGAAACCCTAACTAGCACAGATACGCAGTATTTT. Protein: CASSETLTSTDTQYF.

This clone was observed a single time. The V and J genes are TRBV5-5 and TRBJ2-5, with no clear D. Germline CDR1 SGHKS, CDR2 YYEKEE (reference sequence). V lost 0 bases and J 5 bases, leaving 5 bases between the germline ends. The CDR3 covers 12 residues. This CDR3 reads CASSLASETQYF. In nucleotides, the CDR3 is TGTGCCAGCAGCTTGGCCAGTGAGACCCAGTACTTC.

V gene TRBV6-1 combines with J gene TRBJ2-5; a possible D gene is TRBD2 (7 bases). CDR3 size: 14 residues. V was trimmed by 2 bases and J by 7 bases, leaving 14 bases between them. The germline V gene encodes CDR1 MNHNS and CDR2 SASEGT. The CDR3 here is CASSERGALGTQYF. CDR3 sequence (DNA): TGTGCCAGCAGTGAACGGGGGGCCCTTGGGACCCAGTACTTC.

The rearrangement uses TRBV6-5 and TRBJ2-2; D is perhaps TRBD2 (6 bases). The germline CDR1 and CDR2 sequences are MNHEY and SVGAGI. Between the trimmed V and J ends, which lost 8 bases and 6 bases, there was a span of 10 bases. CDR3 length: 12 residues. CDR3 protein: CASLGGAGELFF. The CDR3 bases are TGTGCCAGCCTCGGGGGAGCCGGGGAGCTGTTTTTT.

The chain carries TRBV19 and TRBJ1-2; maybe TRBD1 (5 bases). V gave up 5 bases and J gave up 4 bases, with 17 bases separating them. The CDR3 runs to 15 residues. The germline V gene has CDR1 LNHDA and CDR2 SQIVND (reference sequence). DNA for the CDR3: TGTGCCAGTAGTCCCGGGACCGATGGCTTCTATGGCTACACCTTC. It specifies CASSPGTDGFYGYTF.

The chain has TRBV24-1 and TRBJ2-6; D remains ambiguous. This CDR3 has 13 amino acids. Trimming removed 7 bases from V and 0 bases from J, with 3 bases in between. Germline CDR1 reads KGHDR; CDR2 reads SFDVKD. The CDR3 here is CATRSSGANVLTF. CDR3 nucleotide sequence: TGTGCCACCAGAAGCTCTGGGGCCAACGTCCTGACTTTC.

This clone was observed a single time. V is TRBV4-1 and J is TRBJ2-5, with D possibly being TRBD1 (6 bases). The length of the CDR3 is 16 residues. Germline V gives CDR1 MGHRA, CDR2 YSYEKL. Trimming removed 2 bases from V and 5 bases from J, with 18 bases in between. As DNA, the CDR3 is TGCGCCAGCAGCCAACTCCAGGGCAGGGGAGTGGAGACCCAGTACTTC. Translated, it gives CASSQLQGRGVETQYF.

V and J are TRBV27 and TRBJ2-7; tentative D call: TRBD1 (6 bases). The germline CDR1 and CDR2 sequences are MNHEY and SMNVEV (reference sequence). V gave up 6 bases and J gave up 6 bases, with 18 bases separating them. The CDR3 sequence is 14 residues long. In nucleotides, the CDR3 is TGTGCCAGCAGCCCTCCGGGACACCCCTTCGAGCAGTACTTC. Translating gives CASSPPGHPFEQYF.

The chain carries TRBV11-2 and TRBJ2-6, with D possibly being TRBD1 or TRBD2 (5 bases each). This CDR3 comprises 17 residues. Germline CDR1 SGHAT, CDR2 FQNNGV. V shed 5 bases and J shed 5 bases, with 19 bases lying between them. CDR3 coding DNA: TGTGCCAGCAGCCGTCGGGACGCTCAAGCAAGGGCCAACGTCCTGACTTTC. Translation gives CASSRRDAQARANVLTF. Full variable domain (rest looked up from reference TRBV11-2 and TRBJ2-6): EAGVAQSPRYKIIEKRQSVAFWCNPISGHATLYWYQQILGQGPKLLIQFQNNGVVDDSQLPKDRFSAERLKGVDSTLKIQPAKLEDSAVYLCASSRRDAQARANVLTFGAGSRLTVL.

The CDR3 sequence is CASSLDRYTEAFF. Written as DNA, the CDR3 is TGTGCCAGCAGTTTAGACAGATACACTGAAGCTTTCTTT. V usage is TRBV28 and J usage is TRBJ1-1; D is perhaps TRBD1 (5 bases). V lost 2 bases, J lost 3 bases, and 7 bases lay in between. The CDR3 totals 13 residues. Germline-derived CDR1 and CDR2 are MDHEN and SYDVKM.

J is TRBJ1-5 and V is TRBV18, with D maybe TRBD1 (5 bases). Germline values: CDR1 KGHSH, CDR2 LQKENI. V lost 4 bases and J 4 bases, leaving 20 bases between the germline ends. The CDR3 extends over 17 amino acids. In DNA form, the CDR3 reads TGTGCCAGCTCACTCCGCCGTCTATCAGGGAGTAATCAGCCCCAGCATTTT. Translated: CASSLRRLSGSNQPQHF.

The V gene is TRBV2, the J gene TRBJ2-3; D is possibly TRBD2 (5 bases). From germline, CDR1 is SNHLY and CDR2 FYNNEI. There are 11 residues in the CDR3. The ends were cut back, 5 bases at V and 5 bases at J, with 5 bases in the middle. DNA of the CDR3: TGTGCCAGCAGTCGGGGAGATACGCAGTATTTT. This gives the protein CASSRGDTQYF.